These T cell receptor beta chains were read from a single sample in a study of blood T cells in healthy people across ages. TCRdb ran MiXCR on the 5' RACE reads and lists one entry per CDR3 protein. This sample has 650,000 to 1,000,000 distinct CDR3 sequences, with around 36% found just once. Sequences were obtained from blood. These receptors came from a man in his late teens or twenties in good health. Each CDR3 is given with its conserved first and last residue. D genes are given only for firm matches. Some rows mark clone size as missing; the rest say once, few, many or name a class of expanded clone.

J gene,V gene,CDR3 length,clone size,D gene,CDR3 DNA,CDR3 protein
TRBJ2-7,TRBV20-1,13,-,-,TGCAGTGCTAGTTACAGGGAGGACCACGAGCAGTACTTC,CSASYREDHEQYF
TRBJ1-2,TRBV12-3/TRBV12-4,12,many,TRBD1,TGTGCCAGCAGGACAGGGGGCGATGGCTACACCTTC,CASRTGGDGYTF
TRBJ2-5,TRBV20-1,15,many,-,TGCAGTGCTAGTTTGCGTGGGCCCCTTACGGAGACCCAGTACTTC,CSASLRGPLTETQYF
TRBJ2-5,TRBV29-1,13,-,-,TGCAGCGTTACAGGGAGGTACCAAGAGACCCAGTACTTC,CSVTGRYQETQYF
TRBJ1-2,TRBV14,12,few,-,TGTGCCAGCAGCCTCGAAAACCATGGCTACACCTTC,CASSLENHGYTF
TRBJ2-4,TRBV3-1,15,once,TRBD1,TGTGCCAGCAGCCAAGATGGGACAGAAAGGGACATTCAGTACTTC,CASSQDGTERDIQYF
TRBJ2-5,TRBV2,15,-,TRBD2,TGTGCCAGCAGTCCAGGACTAGCGGGGACGGAGACCCAGTACTTC,CASSPGLAGTETQYF
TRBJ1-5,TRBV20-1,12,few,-,TGCAGTGCTACCAAAAGCAATCAGCCCCAGCATTTT,CSATKSNQPQHF
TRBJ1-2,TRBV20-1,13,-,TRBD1,TGCAGTGCTAGAGGACAGGGACGCCATGGCTACACCTTC,CSARGQGRHGYTF
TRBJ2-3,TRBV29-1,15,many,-,TGCAGCGTTGTGGGGCGAGGAGATGACACAGATACGCAGTATTTT,CSVVGRGDDTDTQYF
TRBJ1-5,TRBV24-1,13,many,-,TGTGCCACCAGTGATTCAAGCAATCAGCCCCAGCATTTT,CATSDSSNQPQHF
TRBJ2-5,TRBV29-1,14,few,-,TGCAGCGTTGAATCTTTGGAGAGACAAGAGACCCAGTACTTC,CSVESLERQETQYF
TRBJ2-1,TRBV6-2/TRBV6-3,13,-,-,TGTGCCAGCAGTTACTCACTGGGAAATGAGCAGTTCTTC,CASSYSLGNEQFF
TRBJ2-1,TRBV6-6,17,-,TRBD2,TGTGCCAGCAGTTACTCGCTAGCGGGGGGGAAACAAGAGACCCAGTTCTTC,CASSYSLAGGKQETQFF
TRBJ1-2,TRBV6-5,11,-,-,TGTGCCAGCAGCACAGGGCATGGCTACACCTTC,CASSTGHGYTF
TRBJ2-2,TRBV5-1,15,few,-,TGCGCCAGCAGCTTGGAAGGCTTAGGCACCGGGGAGCTGTTTTTT,CASSLEGLGTGELFF
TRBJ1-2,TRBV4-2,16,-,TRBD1,TGTGCCAGCAGCCAAGAAGGACAGGGAGGGTACTATGGCTACACCTTC,CASSQEGQGGYYGYTF
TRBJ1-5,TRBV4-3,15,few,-,TGCGCCAGCAGCCAAGAGTGGGGGCCCAATCAGCCCCAGCATTTT,CASSQEWGPNQPQHF
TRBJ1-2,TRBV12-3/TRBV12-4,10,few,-,TGTGCCAGCAGTTTGAGGGACACCACCTTC,CASSLRDTTF
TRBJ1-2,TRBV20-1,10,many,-,TGCAGTGCTCTCTCAGGGGGCTACACCTTC,CSALSGGYTF
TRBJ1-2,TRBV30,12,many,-,TGTGCCTGGAGTGTCCGGCGGGGAATACACACCTTC,CAWSVRRGIHTF
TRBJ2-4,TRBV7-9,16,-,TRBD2,TGTGCCAGCAACCCTAGCGGGGGGGCCGAGGTAAATGAGCAGTACTTC,CASNPSGGAEVNEQYF
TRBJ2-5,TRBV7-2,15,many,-,TGTGCCAGCAGCTTAGCAGCAGGGGACCAAGAGACCCAGTACTTC,CASSLAAGDQETQYF
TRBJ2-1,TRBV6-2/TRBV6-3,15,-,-,TGTGCCAGCAGTTACCGGGCAGGCACCTACAATGAGCAGTTCTTC,CASSYRAGTYNEQFF
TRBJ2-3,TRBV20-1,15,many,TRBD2,TGCAGTGCTAGGCCCCTTGCGGGGGGACATGATACGCAGTATTTT,CSARPLAGGHDTQYF
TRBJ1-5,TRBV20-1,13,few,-,TGCAGTGGAGGGCAGGGTGGCAATCAGCCCCAGCATTTT,CSGGQGGNQPQHF
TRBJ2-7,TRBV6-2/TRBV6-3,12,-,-,TGTGCCAGCTGGTCGCGGACCTACGAGCAGTACTTC,CASWSRTYEQYF
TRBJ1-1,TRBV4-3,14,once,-,TGCGCCAGCAGCCAACACAGGAAGGACACTGAAGCTTTCTTT,CASSQHRKDTEAFF
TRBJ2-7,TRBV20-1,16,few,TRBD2,TGCAGTGCTAGAGATGGGGAGGGAGGGTACTCCTACGAGCAGTACTTC,CSARDGEGGYSYEQYF
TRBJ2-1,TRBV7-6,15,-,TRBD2,TGTGCCAGCAGCTTACAGCGGGGGGGCTTGGCTGAGCAGTTCTTC,CASSLQRGGLAEQFF
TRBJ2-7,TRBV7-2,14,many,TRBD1,TGTGCCAGCAGCTTAGCAAGGGACAGCTACGAGCAGTACTTC,CASSLARDSYEQYF
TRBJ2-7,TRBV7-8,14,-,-,TGTGCCAGCAGCTTAGCGCGGTCGGGGTACGAGCAGTACTTC,CASSLARSGYEQYF
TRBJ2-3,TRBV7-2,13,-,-,TGTGCCCTCGAGGGGGGGGCGACAGATACGCAGTATTTT,CALEGGATDTQYF
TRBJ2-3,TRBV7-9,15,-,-,TGTGCCAGCAGCCTGATCGGGTCTAGCACAGATACGCAGTATTTT,CASSLIGSSTDTQYF
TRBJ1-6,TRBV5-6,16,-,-,TGTGCCAGCAGCTCGAACACGGGACACCAGAATTCACCCCTCCACTTT,CASSSNTGHQNSPLHF
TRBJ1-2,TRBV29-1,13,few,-,TGCAGCGCCAGGGAGTATTCTAACTATGGCTACACCTTC,CSAREYSNYGYTF